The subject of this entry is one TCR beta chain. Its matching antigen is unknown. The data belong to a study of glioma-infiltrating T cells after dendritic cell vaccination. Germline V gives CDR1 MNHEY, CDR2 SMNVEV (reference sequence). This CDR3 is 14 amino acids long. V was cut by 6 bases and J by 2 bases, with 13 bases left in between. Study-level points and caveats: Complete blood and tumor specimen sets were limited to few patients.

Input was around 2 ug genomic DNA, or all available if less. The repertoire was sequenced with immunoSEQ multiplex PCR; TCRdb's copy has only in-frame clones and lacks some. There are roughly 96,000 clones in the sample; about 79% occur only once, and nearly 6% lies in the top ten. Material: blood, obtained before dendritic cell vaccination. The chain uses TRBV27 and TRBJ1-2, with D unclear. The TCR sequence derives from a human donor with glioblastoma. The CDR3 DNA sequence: TGTGCCAGCAGCCCACATACTATAAACTATGGCTACACCTTC. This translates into CASSPHTINYGYTF.